This paragraph covers one T cell receptor (beta chain) sequence. The antigen is undetermined. This entry is derived from a study of vaccination and CD4 T cells after COVID-19. Sequencing of cultured CD4+ T cell DNA used the Oncomine TCR Beta short-read assay. TCRdb ran MiXCR on the PCR reads and lists one entry per CDR3 protein. The sample has about 5,100 distinct CDR3 sequences, roughly 23% seen once. The treatment is: roughly 10-day PBMC culture with coronavirus spike peptide pools or control peptides (ViraFEST assay). V lost 6 bases to trimming and J lost 5 bases, with 17 bases between them. CDR1 and CDR2 from the germline V gene are MNHNS and SASEGT. CDR3 length: 15 residues.

This specimen was CD4+ T cells from blood, cultured in vitro, taken after SARS-CoV-2 vaccination. The J gene is TRBJ1-3, the V gene TRBV6-1; D may be TRBD1 (6 bases). The TCR comes from a human donor who had recovered from COVID-19. As DNA, the CDR3 is TGTGCCAGCAGACCCATAGGGGGAAGACGAAACACCATATATTTT. It codes for CASRPIGGRRNTIYF.